This TCR beta chain was captured in a study of cytomegalovirus exposure and HLA in healthy donors (dated by TCRdb to 2016 to 2017). Broadly, across the study: An earlier analysis of approximately 640 of the donors reported about 250 Gb of sequence data and around 110 million unique TCR beta sequences from some 180 million T cells. Roughly 300 gigabases of sequencing data and around 88 million unique TCR sequences made up an early release that covered about 640 HLA-typed donors. Among the roughly 430 genotyped donors, roughly 80% belonged to the genetic ancestry cluster associated with self-reported Caucasian donors. The aim of the study was to test whether cataloging public T cell receptors could identify signatures of past pathogen exposure. Using immunosequencing, the study profiled T cell repertoires from 640 or so subjects and related those repertoires to cytomegalovirus serostatus. In addition to the first cohort of 666 subjects, a separate validation cohort of 120 different subjects was used. High-throughput TCR immunosequencing, statistical association of individual TCRs with disease status, and machine learning were combined to predict cytomegalovirus infection status. A later analysis re-analyzed previously published TCR beta repertoires from 666 donors and added high-resolution HLA genotyping to study TCR occurrence patterns. In the later analysis, no new phenotypic data were used to find candidate immune exposures; instead, reliance was placed on TCR beta sequences and their occurrence across donors. An earlier analysis of about 600 of the donors used high-throughput TCR beta sequencing to judge whether each TCR beta V gene segment behaved as functional or pseudogenic. Alongside the repertoire data, information on donor age, sex, ethnicity and CMV serostatus was compiled. In a later genetic analysis, genome-wide SNP genotypes for about 60% of the 666 donors were used, and that subset was treated as a discovery cohort. All discovery cohort repertoires had been generated using a single sequencing platform. HLA typing included class I and class II loci at four-digit resolution. The number of typed donors differed by locus: about 620-640 for A, B, C, DRB1 and DQB1; some 500 for DQA1; 606 for DPA1; and roughly 470 for DPB1. Because of strong linkage in the cohort, four or five DR-DQ haplotypes were treated as single units for association and clustering. Among some 410 genotyped donors of the cohort, an average of about 240,000 unique TCR beta nucleotide sequences were sequenced per donor, roughly 20% of them non-productive. The paper's findings and limits, for the study overall: In a later genetic analysis, fewer N-insertions in productive TCRs were reported among donors in an Asian-associated ancestry cluster than the roughly 700-donor mean. Roughly uniform sequencing depth across donors was assumed in presence/absence analyses, although this assumption may not hold. The authors suggested that the approach could potentially be extended to other disease states and immunological phenotypes. Linkage disequilibrium might explain the correlated functional status among segregating V segments, but an unknown experimental factor could not be ruled out. In a later analysis, several top co-occurrence clusters were reported to appear linked to parvovirus B19, influenza, CMV and Epstein-Barr virus. A further reported finding was that TCR beta sequences accurately predicted the HLA-A and HLA-B alleles for most subjects in the first cohort. While some public TCRs were present in many individuals, most TCR sequences turned up only very rarely across donors. A few of the identified cytomegalovirus-associated TCR beta chains were confirmed in vitro to be specific for cytomegalovirus antigens. In both the original and validation cohorts, the classifier was reported to diagnose cytomegalovirus status with high specificity and sensitivity. V-gene and J-gene trimming of TCR beta chains was associated with a missense DCLRE1C variant in a later genetic analysis, and the association was replicated in an independent cohort. CMV serostatus was the only immune exposure information available for the cohort. The study gave a list of more than 150 TCR beta chains associated with cytomegalovirus. A cluster of highly shared sequence variants was judged likely to represent a technical artifact of the sequencing pipeline. An earlier analysis of approximately 500 of the donors showed that most TCR beta V segments appeared in productive rearrangements either about 87% or about 30% of the time, which broadly matched IMGT annotations. Because some donors lacked HLA typing at each locus, the association tests relied only on the typed subset. A later analysis found that HLA-associated TCR beta chains were more clonally expanded and had lower generation probabilities than equally common non-associated chains. The cohort was sequenced for TCR beta chains only, and without alpha or paired-chain data the features that could be detected were limited. Specific HLA alleles were associated with some 15,000 TCR beta sequences at a false discovery rate of 0.05 in a later analysis. About 15 rarely observed V segments, including chromosome 9 orphons, were excluded from the earlier analysis of approximately 500 of the donors because counts were too low. When HLA alleles, especially DR and DQ, strongly co-occurred, attributing TCR associations to individual alleles was difficult. The 87-base-pair reads could not distinguish some IMGT-functional V segments, including TRBV6-2 and TRBV6-3, so those segments were excluded. A later analysis found that TCR association rates varied across HLA loci, with DRB1 alleles showing the most associated TCRs and HLA-C alleles the fewest. Most CMV-associated TCR beta chains appeared to be HLA-restricted in a later analysis, and the HLA associations seemed to be driven largely by CMV exposure.

The library was produced with the immunoSEQ multiplex PCR assay. A mixture of 60 forward primers for TCR Vbeta segments and 13 reverse primers for TCR Jbeta segments was used in the multiplex PCR. Amplification of the CDR3 region of rearranged TCR beta genes was performed with a multiplex PCR assay on genomic DNA. The amplified TCR beta libraries were sequenced on the Illumina HiSeq System as 87-base-pair reads. The paper's data handling went like this. Across the 666 repertoires, a later analysis counted about 81 million unique TCR beta chains, roughly 11 million of which were shared by at least two donors. To remove PCR and sequencing errors, raw reads were error-corrected and collapsed into unique sequences using a nearest-neighbor algorithm that merged closely related sequences. CDR3 sequences were aligned to IMGT reference sequences to assign V, D and J gene segments. Each retained sequence needed at least a six-nucleotide match to both a V gene segment and a J gene segment. Rearrangements were called productive when the CDR3 lacked stop codons and stayed in frame with V and J; all others were non-productive. Following IMGT convention, CDR3 was defined as the stretch from the second conserved V-encoded cysteine to the conserved J-encoded phenylalanine. The earlier analysis of 587 of the donors excluded sequences that lacked an unambiguous match to a single V gene segment. In an earlier analysis of about 590 of the donors, a V segment was called functional when productive rearrangements were above 56.7%, and segregating when the standard deviation between donors exceeded 5%. A statistical classification framework was built for diagnosing cytomegalovirus status from the catalog of TCR beta chain sequences. A later analysis assigned V and J genes by comparing TCR nucleotide sequences with IMGT/GENE-DB human TR gene sequences. The TCRdist pipeline was used in a later analysis to assign CDR3 sequences and most-parsimonious VDJ recombination scenarios. In a later analysis, each TCR beta chain was defined by its CDR3 amino acid sequence together with its V-gene family, and reads without a unique V-gene family were excluded. In a later analysis, 450 to 600 highly shared, low-generation-probability nucleotide sequences were removed to address suspected cross-contamination and a sequencing artifact. In a later analysis, a clonal expansion index for each public chain was calculated from normalized within-repertoire ranks of inferred template counts. A later analysis computed generation probabilities with a VDJ recombination model fitted to out-of-frame rearrangements, and checked the results against IGoR. In a later analysis, TCR-TCR, TCR-HLA and TCR-CMV co-occurrence was scored with hypergeometric tests, and a repertoire-size bias correction was applied to TCR pairs. A later analysis estimated false discovery rates by permuting HLA or CMV assignments 20 times. In a later analysis, co-occurring TCRs were grouped using DBSCAN, with TCRdist sequence similarity added in when clustering inside HLA-allele-positive subsets. For co-occurrence clustering, repertoires with fewer than 30,000 or more than 120,000 public chains were excluded, along with roughly five repertoires with anomalous nucleotide sharing. TCRdb obtained this table from immuneACCESS and retained in-frame rearrangements with V and J assigned. These tables miss some clones; where compared with another copy, unresolved V genes account for less than half of the shortfall, and the remainder is unexplained. V and J calls and clone size are copied from that table; D and trimming were computed from the DNA. This sample comprises about 120,000 clones, roughly 9% of them detected only once. Of the sample, approximately 6% falls within the top ten clones.

The CDR3, from cysteine to phenylalanine, totals 14 residues. The entry retains the CDR3 DNA only, 42 bases that are in frame from base 1. From V the trimming removes 4 bases and from J it removes 7 bases, while the gene matches leave 5 bases of the junction unaccounted for. As encoded in the germline V gene, CDR1 is MNHNS while CDR2 is SASEGT. The cohort consisted of some 670 healthy bone marrow donors. At the time of sampling, every cohort member was nominally healthy, though immune exposures that went unrecorded were likely present. The donor was CMV seropositive and belonged to the group of more than 250 seropositive cohort members. Every donor gave a peripheral blood sample, and the peripheral blood mononuclear cells from that sample were used for TCR beta sequencing. The Qiagen DNeasy Blood Extraction Kit was used to extract genomic DNA from the blood cell samples. Concerning this clone itself: Which antigen it targets is not known. Per-nucleotide qualities are absent, and no much larger clonotype sits a single base away.

Sequencing was done on a sample of PBMCs. The sequence came from a woman aged 40 to 50 in good health and CMV-seropositive. The V and J segments used are TRBV6-1 and TRBJ1-5, with 9 middle bases fitting TRBD1. CDR3 protein: CASSGGTGRQPQHF. The DNA sequence reads TGTGCCAGCAGTGGGGGGACAGGGCGGCAGCCCCAGCATTTT.